This T cell receptor beta chain was profiled in a study of blood T cells in healthy people across ages. Study-wide points: Higher naive T cell percentage went strongly together with higher TCR beta diversity. It was held that diversity estimates obtained from one million T cells represented underestimates. Aged donors had fewer naive CD4+ cells and lower diversity than long-lived donors.

Sample-barcoded 5' priming and a J-beta primer mix drove a second PCR of roughly 7 to 11 cycles. Using its own MiXCR run on the 5' RACE reads, TCRdb lists one record per CDR3 protein. Of just under 750,000 distinct CDR3 sequences listed, 20% to 25% are singletons. The germline V and J ends were trimmed by 3 bases and 6 bases, with 14 bases remaining between them. Germline values: CDR1 KGHSH, CDR2 LQKENI. CDR3 length: 14 residues. In its sample, this clonotype was seen many times. Its target is not known. Material for sequencing was blood. The chain recombines TRBV18 with TRBJ1-2; D is unclear. This TCR was recovered from a man in his 70s in good health. CDR3 coding DNA: TGTGCCAGCTCACCCCAGACCTGGGGAGATGGCTACACCTTC. It is translated as CASSPQTWGDGYTF.